Listed below are T cell receptor beta chains from one sample, sequenced in a study of T cell responses to AZD1222 COVID-19 vaccine. TCRdb keeps only in-frame clones here, not all; method: immunoSEQ multiplex PCR. The profile shows tens of thousands of clones, approximately 80% of them singletons. The specimen was peripheral blood, collected on day 0 of MenACWY control vaccination. Receptors were obtained from an adult in good health. Each CDR3 is given with its conserved first and last residue. A D gene is named only where the DNA matches it firmly. Size tells how often a clone was seen (once, few, many) or the class of an expanded clone, and some rows leave it out.

TRBD1 | . | TRBJ2-1 | TRBV4-1 | CASSQRVPRDRHNEQFF | TGCGCCAGCAGCCAGAGAGTCCCGCGGGACAGGCACAATGAGCAGTTCTTC
. | . | TRBJ2-2 | TRBV5-6 | CASRTGSANTGELFF | TGTGCCAGCAGGACAGGTTCCGCGAACACCGGGGAGCTGTTTTTT
. | . | TRBJ1-2 | TRBV27 | CASRAGLRGLDGYTF | TGTGCCAGCAGGGCTGGGCTTCGGGGTCTGGATGGCTACACCTTC
. | . | TRBJ2-3 | TRBV19 | CASSRGGQSTDTQYF | TGTGCCAGTAGTAGGGGAGGACAGAGCACAGATACGCAGTATTTT
. | few | TRBJ1-6 | TRBV5-1 | CATRLGLVDSPLHF | TGCGCCACCAGGCTCGGACTAGTCGATTCACCCCTCCACTTT
TRBD1 | . | TRBJ2-4 | TRBV29-1 | CSVFTGESAKNIQYF | TGCAGCGTCTTTACAGGGGAATCGGCCAAAAACATTCAGTACTTC
TRBD2 | . | TRBJ2-1 | TRBV6-5 | CASSTGTSGYNEQFF | TGTGCCAGCAGTACCGGGACTAGCGGGTACAATGAGCAGTTCTTC
. | . | TRBJ2-2 | TRBV3-1/TRBV3-2 | CASSQEGWGRTGELFF | TGTGCCAGCAGCCAGGAGGGTTGGGGCCGAACCGGGGAGCTGTTTTTT
. | few | TRBJ1-3 | TRBV24-1 | CATSDSGPKSSGNTIYF | TGTGCCACCAGTGATTCAGGACCGAAGTCCTCTGGAAACACCATATATTTT
. | . | TRBJ2-3 | TRBV6-2/TRBV6-3 | CASSYGDSPPDTQYF | TGTGCCAGCAGTTACGGGGATAGCCCCCCAGATACGCAGTATTTT
. | . | TRBJ1-2 | TRBV7-9 | CASSLGSSYGYTF | TGTGCCAGCAGCTTAGGCTCATCCTATGGCTACACCTTC
TRBD1 | . | TRBJ2-2 | TRBV27 | CASSLGTGRRELFF | TGTGCCAGCAGTCTCGGGACAGGGCGGCGGGAGCTGTTTTTT
. | . | TRBJ1-1 | TRBV15 | CATSSRVANTEAFF | TGTGCCACCAGCTCCCGGGTTGCGAACACTGAAGCTTTCTTT
TRBD1 | . | TRBJ2-5 | TRBV7-9 | CASSPGTGARETQYF | TGTGCCAGCAGCCCAGGGACAGGGGCTAGGGAGACCCAGTACTTC
. | . | TRBJ1-5 | TRBV3-1/TRBV3-2 | CASSQVVGHQPQHF | TGTGCCAGCAGCCAAGTTGTGGGGCATCAGCCCCAGCATTTT
. | once | TRBJ1-5 | TRBV6-2/TRBV6-3 | CASSYGQGVYSNQPQHF | TGTGCCAGCAGTTATGGGCAGGGAGTATATAGCAATCAGCCCCAGCATTTT